The following is a TCR beta chain sequence with its context. Its antigen is currently not known. The input lacks base qualities; no much larger clone sits a single base away. Per the publication, the time point label means: baseline before first vaccination. This specimen's treatment or condition label, interpreted: meningococcal conjugate vaccine given as trial control. Samples from vaccinated people were obtained from the UK trials COV001 and COV002, which included a single-blind randomized controlled phase 2/3 trial of AZD1222 (ChAdOx1 nCoV-19) in healthy adults. For TCRbeta chain sequencing, PBMC samples were collected from trial participants at day 0 and at day 28 after the second dose. The data originate from a study of T cell responses to AZD1222 COVID-19 vaccine (dated by TCRdb to about 2021). Regarding the study in general: TCR sequencing was performed for 230 to 250 trial participants, of whom roughly 200 were given two doses of AZD1222 and some 26 were given two doses of MenACWY control vaccine. Trial participants were enrolled by age into 18-55, 56-69 and 70-plus year subgroups, with roughly 150, 30 and 60 TCR-sequenced participants respectively.

What the work shows at the level of the full study, not this receptor alone: A significant rise in spike-specific TCR breadth and depth was observed after two AZD1222 doses relative to day 0 and relative to MenACWY recipients. The whole spike protein was spanned by vaccine-associated CD4 TCRs, and dominant responses were seen in regions 160-218 and 743-854. Because no samples from the day 14 peak response were available, repertoires could be characterized only after the peak T cell response. Participants were mostly white British and included more females than males, and it was suggested by the authors that clonal diversity may have been underestimated. Epitopes outside the regions mutated in the B.1.351 and B.1.1.7 variants were reportedly recognized by nearly half of the unique spike-specific TCRs. Conclusions about previously exposed vaccinees were limited because only 6 or 7 AZD1222 recipients were SARS-CoV-2 seropositive at baseline. The 56-69-year group was small, and its depth increase did not reach significance, likely because of low power.

The germline V gene (reference sequence) yields GTSNPN for CDR1 and SVGIG for CDR2. V is trimmed back by 5 bases and J by 1 base, and the junction contains 5 bases that no gene match accounts for. Its CDR3 holds 14 amino acids, cysteine through phenylalanine. The DNA shown is the 42-base CDR3, in frame from base 1. The CDR3 regions of human TCRbeta chains were analyzed by immunosequencing. Per the source publication's procedure: TCRs in the repertoires were matched against a reference library of SARS-CoV-2-specific TCRs that had been generated with the MIRA antigen-specificity platform. Breadth was defined as the fraction of unique TCRs that were SARS-CoV-2-associated. Depth was defined as the fraction of total T cells that were SARS-CoV-2-associated. Using the MIRA data, each spike-specific TCR was mapped to the spike region that the TCR reacts to and placed in a CD4 or CD8 class. Log10-transformed breadth and depth values were compared by one-way ANOVA with Sidak's multiple comparisons tests. TCRdb's version of the immuneACCESS table is confined to in-frame rearrangements and falls short of the full clone set. An unresolved V gene accounts for under half of the shortfall where checked; the remainder is of unknown origin. That table supplies the V and J calls and clone size; D and trimming were determined from the DNA. The sample table contains under 80,000 clones; only one count was recorded for 79% of them. The top ten clones comprise approximately 23% of the sample.

This receptor was identified in an adult in good health. The sequencing here drew on peripheral blood, taken on day 0 of MenACWY control vaccination. The rearrangement joined TRBV30 to TRBJ2-3, with 8 middle bases fitting TRBD1. The CDR3 reads CAWGRGQGTDTQYF. The DNA sequence follows: TGTGCCTGGGGTCGGGGACAGGGCACAGATACGCAGTATTTT. With the portions outside the CDR3 filled from the reference TRBV30 and TRBJ2-3 genes, the complete variable region becomes SQTIHQWPATLVQPVGSPLSLECTVEGTSNPNLYWYRQAAGRGLQLLFYSVGIGQISSEVPQNLSASRPQDRQFILSSKKLLLSDSGFYLCAWGRGQGTDTQYFGPGTRLTVL.